This is a list of T cell receptor beta chains from one sample in a study of shared clonotypes between healthy human individuals. The method was immunoSEQ multiplex PCR; TCRdb's version includes in-frame clones alone and lacks a portion of them. The top ten hold 13% of the sample, which has nearly 500,000 clones, over 60% seen once. What was sequenced was PBMCs. These receptors all stem from a woman in her 40s in good health. Some clones in this sample may be carry-over from other donors' samples. CDR3s leave out the opening cysteine and the closing phenylalanine or tryptophan. A D gene is named only where the DNA matches it firmly.

D gene	V gene	J gene	CDR3 protein
-	TRBV28	TRBJ1-5	ASSFLTGGNQPQH
TRBD1	TRBV5-5	TRBJ2-7	ASSHRGQSPSEQY
-	TRBV4-1	TRBJ2-1	ASSQLGESRVGQF
-	TRBV25-1	TRBJ2-2	ASSAQEPAGELF
-	TRBV5-1	TRBJ2-1	ASNWGLLTYNEQF
TRBD2	TRBV11-2	TRBJ2-7	ASSRGGSLVSEQY
TRBD2	TRBV28	TRBJ2-3	ASTSTYSGKQY
TRBD2	TRBV12-5	TRBJ2-4	ASGPLGGGNGGKNIQY
TRBD2	TRBV28	TRBJ2-3	ASSLWGLAGGDTQY
-	TRBV25-1	TRBJ1-3	ASSELGEAGNTIY
-	TRBV6-5	TRBJ2-1	ASSYSEFTNEQF
-	TRBV9	TRBJ1-3	ASSVVGLDTSGNTIY
-	TRBV11-2	TRBJ2-7	ASSLAGGWYEQY
-	TRBV6-5	TRBJ2-7	ASSSNPGKAYEQY
-	TRBV29-1	TRBJ2-5	GVKERDTFQETQY
-	TRBV4-2	TRBJ2-3	ASSQEGDLSTDTQY
TRBD1	TRBV5-1	TRBJ2-3	ASSRGQGIGDTQY
-	TRBV27	TRBJ1-5	ASSLSRAGQPQH
-	TRBV5-6	TRBJ2-1	ASSFVSYSYNEQF
-	TRBV9	TRBJ2-1	ASSVAILGYEQF
-	TRBV21-1	TRBJ1-1	ASSLQGPGVCTEAF
-	TRBV14	TRBJ1-4	ASSQVRGKLF
TRBD1	TRBV18	TRBJ1-4	ASSQGSGNQGV
TRBD1	TRBV28	TRBJ1-1	ASSFRTGLNTEAF
-	TRBV7-9	TRBJ1-3	ASGGQGNTIY
-	TRBV2	TRBJ2-3	ASSGFLGVSTDTQY
-	TRBV19	TRBJ1-5	ASRGENQPQH
-	TRBV28	TRBJ1-2	ASSSRHRGRLDGYT
-	TRBV4-2	TRBJ2-2	ASSQASPSYTGELF
-	TRBV7-9	TRBJ2-7	ASSSGSWDQQY
-	TRBV30	TRBJ1-2	ARQGRGLGEYGYT
TRBD2	TRBV28	TRBJ2-7	ASRGLAGAYEQY
-	TRBV15	TRBJ2-3	ATSRVTDTQY
TRBD1	TRBV19	TRBJ2-6	ASRQGAYPGANVLT
-	TRBV6-1	TRBJ2-1	ASSESPGSYNEQF
-	TRBV7-6	TRBJ1-2	ASSFGGNYGYT